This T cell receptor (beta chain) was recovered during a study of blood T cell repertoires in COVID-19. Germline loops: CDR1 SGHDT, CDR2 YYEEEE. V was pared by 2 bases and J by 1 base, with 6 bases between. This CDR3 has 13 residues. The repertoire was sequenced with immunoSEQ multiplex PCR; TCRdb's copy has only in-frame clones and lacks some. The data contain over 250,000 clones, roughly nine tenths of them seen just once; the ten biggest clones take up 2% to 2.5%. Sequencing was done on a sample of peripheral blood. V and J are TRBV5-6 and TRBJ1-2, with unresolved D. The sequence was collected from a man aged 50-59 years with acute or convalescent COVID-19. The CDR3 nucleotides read TGTGCCAGCAGCTTTCCGGGTAACTATGGCTACACCTTC. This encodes CASSFPGNYGYTF.